This T cell receptor beta chain was sequenced for a study of identical twins. Whole-study findings and limits: Within monozygotic twins, out-of-frame TCR alpha sharing was underestimated by the models.

J gave up 1 base and V 3 bases, and 4 bases lay outside the gene matches. This CDR3 is 15 amino acids long. Looked up from germline, CDR1 is LNHDA and CDR2 is SQIVND (reference sequence). It was template switching that added a universal primer site, and there were unique molecular identifiers on the cDNA. TCRdb re-called the 5' RACE reads with MiXCR, one entry per CDR3 protein. This table has about 890,000 distinct CDR3 sequences, around 12% appearing once. A word on this clonotype: The target antigen is unknown.

These same data were also listed under a study on yellow fever vaccine responses in identical twins.

The rearrangement joins TRBV19 to TRBJ2-5; 8 nucleotides agree with TRBD1. This receptor was obtained from a woman younger than 35 in good health. Source material: PBMCs. CDR3 sequence (DNA): TGTGCCAGTAGTATCAGACAGGGGACCCAAGAGACCCAGTACTTC. This codes for CASSIRQGTQETQYF.